These T cell receptor beta chains were read from a single sample in a study of shared clonotypes between healthy human individuals. Here immunoSEQ multiplex PCR was the method, and the copy in TCRdb shows in-frame clones only, minus some. The profile shows some 2,500,000 clones, over 85% of them singletons. Sequencing input: naive CD4+ T cells from PBMCs. Source of these receptors: a man between 18 and 35 years old in good health. Some clones in this sample may be carry-over from other donors' samples. Each CDR3 is given with its conserved first and last residue. D genes are given only for firm matches. Size is omitted from some rows. Given values are once, few, many or a class for expanded clones.

v_call: TRBV7-9
clone_size: .
cdr3_length: 13
j_call: TRBJ2-7
d_call: .
cdr3_aa: CASSILQGYEQYF
cdr3_nt: TGTGCCAGCAGCATCTTACAGGGCTACGAGCAGTACTTC

v_call: TRBV30
clone_size: .
cdr3_length: 14
j_call: TRBJ2-7
d_call: TRBD2
cdr3_aa: CAWSVRREIYEQYF
cdr3_nt: TGTGCCTGGAGTGTACGGCGGGAGATCTACGAGCAGTACTTC

v_call: TRBV18
clone_size: .
cdr3_length: 15
j_call: TRBJ1-5
d_call: .
cdr3_aa: CASSRGAGLVQPQHF
cdr3_nt: TGTGCCAGCTCCCGGGGGGCAGGGCTGGTTCAGCCCCAGCATTTT

v_call: TRBV6-5
clone_size: .
cdr3_length: 14
j_call: TRBJ2-5
d_call: TRBD2
cdr3_aa: CASSSGLAKETQYF
cdr3_nt: TGTGCCAGCAGTTCGGGACTAGCTAAGGAGACCCAGTACTTC

v_call: TRBV6-5
clone_size: .
cdr3_length: 14
j_call: TRBJ2-7
d_call: .
cdr3_aa: CASRGAGTTYEQYF
cdr3_nt: TGTGCCAGCAGGGGGGCCGGGACAACCTACGAGCAGTACTTC

v_call: TRBV5-1
clone_size: .
cdr3_length: 15
j_call: TRBJ2-7
d_call: .
cdr3_aa: CASSPGLDGTYEQYF
cdr3_nt: TGCGCCAGCAGCCCAGGACTGGACGGGACCTACGAGCAGTACTTC

v_call: TRBV4-1
clone_size: .
cdr3_length: 17
j_call: TRBJ2-4
d_call: .
cdr3_aa: CASSLTDAVLAKNIQYF
cdr3_nt: TGCGCCAGCAGCCTAACCGACGCTGTACTAGCCAAAAACATTCAGTACTTC

v_call: TRBV30
clone_size: .
cdr3_length: 18
j_call: TRBJ2-6
d_call: TRBD1
cdr3_aa: CAWTPVGQGVYGANVLTF
cdr3_nt: TGTGCCTGGACACCGGTAGGACAGGGAGTTTATGGGGCCAACGTCCTGACTTTC

v_call: TRBV6-1
clone_size: .
cdr3_length: 13
j_call: TRBJ1-1
d_call: .
cdr3_aa: CASSVRGLAEAFF
cdr3_nt: TGTGCCAGCAGTGTCAGGGGCCTTGCTGAAGCTTTCTTT

v_call: TRBV5-8
clone_size: .
cdr3_length: 13
j_call: TRBJ2-7
d_call: .
cdr3_aa: CASSLSGTYEQYF
cdr3_nt: TGTGCCAGCAGCTTGAGTGGGACCTACGAGCAGTACTTC

v_call: TRBV10-3
clone_size: .
cdr3_length: 11
j_call: TRBJ1-2
d_call: .
cdr3_aa: CAISGQDGYTF
cdr3_nt: TGTGCCATCAGTGGACAGGATGGCTACACCTTC

v_call: TRBV7-9
clone_size: .
cdr3_length: 16
j_call: TRBJ2-3
d_call: .
cdr3_aa: CASSLARGGSTDTQYF
cdr3_nt: TGTGCCAGCAGCTTAGCCAGGGGAGGGAGCACAGATACGCAGTATTTT

v_call: TRBV11-2
clone_size: .
cdr3_length: 16
j_call: TRBJ2-1
d_call: TRBD2
cdr3_aa: CASSLRREHSYNEQFF
cdr3_nt: TGTGCCAGCAGCTTGAGGCGGGAGCACTCCTACAATGAGCAGTTCTTC

v_call: TRBV6-4
clone_size: .
cdr3_length: 15
j_call: TRBJ1-4
d_call: TRBD1
cdr3_aa: CASSDSAGGNEKLFF
cdr3_nt: TGTGCCAGCAGTGACTCCGCAGGGGGGAATGAAAAACTGTTTTTT

v_call: TRBV11-3
clone_size: .
cdr3_length: 17
j_call: TRBJ2-7
d_call: TRBD1
cdr3_aa: CASSLGHRGTSSYEQYF
cdr3_nt: TGTGCCAGCAGCTTAGGCCACAGGGGGACCAGTTCCTACGAGCAGTACTTC

v_call: TRBV7-8
clone_size: .
cdr3_length: 15
j_call: TRBJ1-1
d_call: .
cdr3_aa: CASSKRDGVNTEAFF
cdr3_nt: TGTGCCAGCAGCAAACGCGACGGAGTGAACACTGAAGCTTTCTTT

v_call: TRBV5-1
clone_size: .
cdr3_length: 14
j_call: TRBJ1-2
d_call: .
cdr3_aa: CASRERGTTYGYTF
cdr3_nt: TGCGCCAGCAGGGAGAGAGGGACGACCTATGGCTACACCTTC

v_call: TRBV5-5
clone_size: .
cdr3_length: 16
j_call: TRBJ1-4
d_call: .
cdr3_aa: CASRDQAGRANEKLFF
cdr3_nt: TGTGCCAGCAGGGATCAGGCGGGGCGAGCTAATGAAAAACTGTTTTTT

v_call: TRBV28
clone_size: .
cdr3_length: 12
j_call: TRBJ1-4
d_call: .
cdr3_aa: CASSPLGEKLFF
cdr3_nt: TGTGCCAGCAGTCCCCTCGGGGAAAAACTGTTTTTT

v_call: TRBV5-4
clone_size: .
cdr3_length: 16
j_call: TRBJ2-2
d_call: TRBD2
cdr3_aa: CASSLGGLANTGELFF
cdr3_nt: TGTGCCAGCAGCTTGGGTGGACTAGCGAACACCGGGGAGCTGTTTTTT

v_call: TRBV18
clone_size: .
cdr3_length: 15
j_call: TRBJ2-1
d_call: TRBD1
cdr3_aa: CASSPGQDSYNEQFF
cdr3_nt: TGTGCCAGCTCACCAGGACAGGACTCCTACAATGAGCAGTTCTTC

v_call: TRBV7-2
clone_size: .
cdr3_length: 15
j_call: TRBJ2-7
d_call: TRBD2
cdr3_aa: CASSPSSGRSYEQYF
cdr3_nt: TGTGCCAGCAGCCCGAGTAGCGGGAGATCCTACGAGCAGTACTTC

v_call: TRBV18
clone_size: .
cdr3_length: 14
j_call: TRBJ2-1
d_call: TRBD1
cdr3_aa: CASSPGQGENEQFF
cdr3_nt: TGTGCCAGCTCACCGGGACAGGGAGAAAATGAGCAGTTCTTC

v_call: TRBV28
clone_size: .
cdr3_length: 14
j_call: TRBJ1-5
d_call: .
cdr3_aa: CASSPGAGSQPQHF
cdr3_nt: TGTGCCAGCAGTCCAGGGGCGGGGAGTCAGCCCCAGCATTTT

v_call: TRBV28
clone_size: .
cdr3_length: 14
j_call: TRBJ1-2
d_call: TRBD1
cdr3_aa: CASRMAGQGTGYTF
cdr3_nt: TGTGCCAGCAGGATGGCGGGACAGGGGACCGGCTACACCTTC

v_call: TRBV30
clone_size: .
cdr3_length: 15
j_call: TRBJ1-2
d_call: .
cdr3_aa: CAWSVLWGAQDGYTF
cdr3_nt: TGTGCCTGGAGTGTACTATGGGGGGCCCAGGACGGCTACACCTTC

v_call: TRBV7-9
clone_size: .
cdr3_length: 14
j_call: TRBJ2-5
d_call: TRBD1
cdr3_aa: CASSFGQGLETQYF
cdr3_nt: TGTGCCAGCAGCTTCGGACAGGGCCTAGAGACCCAGTACTTC

v_call: TRBV7-8
clone_size: .
cdr3_length: 17
j_call: TRBJ2-3
d_call: TRBD2
cdr3_aa: CASSSGLGRGSTDTQYF
cdr3_nt: TGTGCCAGCAGCTCGGGGTTAGGGCGGGGGAGCACAGATACGCAGTATTTT

v_call: TRBV27
clone_size: .
cdr3_length: 14
j_call: TRBJ2-7
d_call: .
cdr3_aa: CASSVRPGPYEQYF
cdr3_nt: TGTGCCAGCAGTGTCCGGCCGGGGCCCTACGAGCAGTACTTC

v_call: TRBV14
clone_size: .
cdr3_length: 13
j_call: TRBJ2-7
d_call: .
cdr3_aa: CASSQGLPYEQYF
cdr3_nt: TGTGCCAGCAGCCAAGGACTTCCCTACGAGCAGTACTTC

v_call: TRBV9
clone_size: .
cdr3_length: 12
j_call: TRBJ1-1
d_call: .
cdr3_aa: CASSPLATEAFF
cdr3_nt: TGTGCCAGCAGCCCCCTCGCCACTGAAGCTTTCTTT

v_call: TRBV6-4
clone_size: .
cdr3_length: 13
j_call: TRBJ2-3
d_call: .
cdr3_aa: CASSARHSDTQYF
cdr3_nt: TGTGCCAGCAGTGCCCGCCATTCAGATACGCAGTATTTT

v_call: TRBV30
clone_size: .
cdr3_length: 13
j_call: TRBJ2-3
d_call: .
cdr3_aa: CAWSPGSTDTQYF
cdr3_nt: TGTGCCTGGAGTCCCGGTTCCACAGATACGCAGTATTTT

v_call: TRBV5-8
clone_size: .
cdr3_length: 18
j_call: TRBJ1-5
d_call: .
cdr3_aa: CASSFTQTLWGSNQPQHF
cdr3_nt: TGTGCCAGCAGCTTTACTCAAACATTATGGGGGAGCAATCAGCCCCAGCATTTT

v_call: TRBV28
clone_size: .
cdr3_length: 16
j_call: TRBJ2-5
d_call: .
cdr3_aa: CASSRPGSPKQGTQYF
cdr3_nt: TGTGCCAGCAGCAGGCCAGGAAGTCCAAAACAAGGAACCCAGTACTTC

v_call: TRBV7-9
clone_size: once
cdr3_length: 16
j_call: TRBJ1-2
d_call: .
cdr3_aa: CASSSYGTPGYYGYTF
cdr3_nt: TGTGCCAGCAGCTCGTATGGCACACCTGGATACTATGGCTACACCTTC

v_call: TRBV6-6
clone_size: .
cdr3_length: 14
j_call: TRBJ1-3
d_call: .
cdr3_aa: CASSSGTGGNTIYF
cdr3_nt: TGTGCCAGCAGTTCCGGGACGGGAGGAAACACCATATATTTT

v_call: TRBV28
clone_size: .
cdr3_length: 12
j_call: TRBJ1-2
d_call: .
cdr3_aa: CASSLGGMGYTF
cdr3_nt: TGTGCCAGCAGTTTAGGGGGGATGGGCTACACCTTC

v_call: TRBV28
clone_size: .
cdr3_length: 15
j_call: TRBJ2-7
d_call: .
cdr3_aa: CASSSRTRGAYEQYF
cdr3_nt: TGTGCCAGCAGTTCACGGACCAGGGGAGCCTACGAGCAGTACTTC

v_call: TRBV7-3
clone_size: many
cdr3_length: 15
j_call: TRBJ2-5
d_call: TRBD2
cdr3_aa: CASSLGLAGVETQYF
cdr3_nt: TGTGCCAGCAGCTTGGGACTAGCGGGTGTGGAGACCCAGTACTTC

v_call: TRBV7-3
clone_size: once
cdr3_length: 14
j_call: TRBJ2-5
d_call: TRBD1
cdr3_aa: CASSRQGRAETQYF
cdr3_nt: TGTGCCAGCAGCAGACAGGGTCGTGCGGAGACCCAGTACTTC

v_call: TRBV7-3
clone_size: .
cdr3_length: 15
j_call: TRBJ2-1
d_call: TRBD2
cdr3_aa: CASSPSSGRATEQFF
cdr3_nt: TGTGCCAGCAGCCCCTCTAGCGGGAGGGCCACCGAGCAGTTCTTC

v_call: TRBV5-4
clone_size: .
cdr3_length: 13
j_call: TRBJ2-7
d_call: .
cdr3_aa: CASSPQGGNEQYF
cdr3_nt: TGTGCCAGCAGCCCCCAGGGGGGGAACGAGCAGTACTTC

v_call: TRBV20-1
clone_size: .
cdr3_length: 11
j_call: TRBJ1-1
d_call: .
cdr3_aa: CSGDRSHEAFF
cdr3_nt: TGCAGTGGCGACAGATCCCATGAAGCTTTCTTT

v_call: TRBV7-8
clone_size: .
cdr3_length: 14
j_call: TRBJ2-7
d_call: .
cdr3_aa: CASRAGGRGYEQYF
cdr3_nt: TGTGCCAGCAGAGCCGGGGGGCGCGGGTACGAGCAGTACTTC

v_call: TRBV14
clone_size: .
cdr3_length: 14
j_call: TRBJ1-1
d_call: .
cdr3_aa: CASSQDGGNTEAFF
cdr3_nt: TGTGCCAGCAGCCAAGATGGGGGCAACACTGAAGCTTTCTTT

v_call: TRBV19
clone_size: .
cdr3_length: 15
j_call: TRBJ2-3
d_call: TRBD2
cdr3_aa: CASTRAGVSTDTQYF
cdr3_nt: TGTGCCAGTACCCGTGCGGGAGTATCCACAGATACGCAGTATTTT

v_call: TRBV2
clone_size: .
cdr3_length: 17
j_call: TRBJ2-6
d_call: TRBD1
cdr3_aa: CASRTGTGGTGANVLTF
cdr3_nt: TGTGCCAGCAGAACCGGGACAGGGGGTACTGGGGCCAACGTCCTGACTTTC

v_call: TRBV11-3
clone_size: .
cdr3_length: 17
j_call: TRBJ2-5
d_call: .
cdr3_aa: CASSSTHPLQGHETQYF
cdr3_nt: TGTGCCAGCAGCTCCACCCACCCTCTTCAGGGCCATGAGACCCAGTACTTC

v_call: TRBV29-1
clone_size: .
cdr3_length: 14
j_call: TRBJ1-1
d_call: .
cdr3_aa: CSVSPGTSNTEAFF
cdr3_nt: TGCAGCGTTTCGCCCGGGACGTCGAACACTGAAGCTTTCTTT

v_call: TRBV27
clone_size: .
cdr3_length: 12
j_call: TRBJ2-1
d_call: .
cdr3_aa: CASSLRGLEQFF
cdr3_nt: TGTGCCAGCAGTTTACGGGGGCTCGAGCAGTTCTTC

v_call: TRBV19
clone_size: .
cdr3_length: 15
j_call: TRBJ2-3
d_call: .
cdr3_aa: CASSIPWGPTDTQYF
cdr3_nt: TGTGCCAGTAGTATCCCCTGGGGCCCCACAGATACGCAGTATTTT

v_call: TRBV4-1
clone_size: .
cdr3_length: 17
j_call: TRBJ1-2
d_call: .
cdr3_aa: CASSQDFNGPTPYGYTF
cdr3_nt: TGCGCCAGCAGCCAAGACTTTAATGGACCCACTCCGTATGGCTACACCTTC